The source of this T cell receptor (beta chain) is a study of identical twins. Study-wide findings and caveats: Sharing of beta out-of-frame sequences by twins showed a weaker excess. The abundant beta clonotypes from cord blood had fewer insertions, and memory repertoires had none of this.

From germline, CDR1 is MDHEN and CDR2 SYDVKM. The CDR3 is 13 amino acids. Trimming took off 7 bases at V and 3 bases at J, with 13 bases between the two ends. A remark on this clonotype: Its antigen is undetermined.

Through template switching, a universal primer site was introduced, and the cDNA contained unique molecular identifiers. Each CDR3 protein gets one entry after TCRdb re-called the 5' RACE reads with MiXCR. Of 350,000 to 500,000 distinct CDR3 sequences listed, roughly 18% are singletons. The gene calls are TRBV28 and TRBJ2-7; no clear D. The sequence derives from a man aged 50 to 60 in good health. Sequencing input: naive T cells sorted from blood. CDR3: CASNSRPNYEQYF. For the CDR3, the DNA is TGTGCCAGCAATTCTAGGCCCAACTACGAGCAGTACTTC.